The following is a T cell receptor (beta chain) sequence with its context. Its specificity is unknown. Adult Caucasians living in Nashville, Tennessee made up all of the donors. The data were obtained in a study of shared clonotypes between healthy human individuals. The study, taken as a whole, reports: Estimated richness was generally greater in naive than memory subsets. Sharing of clonotypes among donors was expected to vary with sequencing depth. Sharing across a few donors was seen in 4% to 6.5% of naive CD4 clonotypes.

Per the germline V gene, CDR1 is DFQATT and CDR2 is SNEGSKA (reference sequence). CDR3 length: 11 amino acids. Repertoires were generated with immunoSEQ multiplex PCR, while TCRdb's copy carries only in-frame clones and drops some. The table includes 2 million to 2.5 million clones, 85% to 95% detected once. Sequenced material: naive CD4+ T cells from PBMCs. Subset of the sample: CD45RA+ positively selected. The rearrangement links TRBV20-1 to TRBJ1-2, with D hard to call. This TCR derives from a man aged 18 to 29 in good health. Some clones in this sample may be carry-over from other donors' samples. The CDR3, as DNA: TGCAGCGCGTGTCGAGGCCCGATCTACACCTTC. Translating gives CSACRGPIYTF.